This T cell receptor beta chain originates from a study of cytomegalovirus exposure and HLA in healthy donors. Study-wide results and caveats: It was found in a later analysis that first-cohort TCR clusters tended to co-occur in the 130 or so validation repertoires. Accounts indicate the classifier identified cytomegalovirus status with strong specificity and sensitivity. Whilst most TCR sequences proved rare, a subset of public TCRs occurred across many donors.

Of note for this clone: Its specificity is unknown.

Germline trimming cut 4 bases from V and 0 bases from J; bases unmatched to any gene: 4. This CDR3 comprises 14 residues. Germline CDR1 is SGHKS and CDR2 is YYEKEE (reference sequence). The donors were in the 120-subject validation cohort, distinct from the approximately 610-subject first cohort. Sequenced by immunoSEQ multiplex PCR; TCRdb stores in-frame clones only, minus some. Of 220,000 or so clones in the sample, roughly 84% were seen once. The sequencing input was PBMCs. This sequence joins TRBV5-5 and TRBJ2-7, with 7 bases matching TRBD1. The sequence was obtained from a woman in her twenties or thirties in good health and CMV-seropositive. DNA of the CDR3: TGTGCCAGCAGCCCGGGACAGAGCTCCTACGAGCAGTACTTC. Protein: CASSPGQSSYEQYF. Looking up the rest from reference TRBV5-5 and TRBJ2-7 gives the full variable domain: DAGVTQSPTHLIKTRGQQVTLRCSPISGHKSVSWYQQVLGQGPQFIFQYYEKEERGRGNFPDRFSARQFPNYSSELNVNALLLGDSALYLCASSPGQSSYEQYFGPGTRLTVT.